This TCR beta chain was observed in a study of shared clonotypes between healthy human individuals. Study overall: CD4 naive and CD4 memory each took three plates per donor, while CD8 naive took two and CD8 memory one. Study results and caveats: Sharing across a few donors was seen in 4.5% to 5.5% of naive CD4 clonotypes. Sampling covered blood only; tissue repertoires likely differ. Naive subsets generally exceeded memory subsets in estimated richness.

The junction had 5 bases not matched to a gene; V was cut back by 2 bases and J by 5 bases. The CDR3 consists of 14 residues. The germline CDR1 and CDR2 sequences are MNHEY and SMNVEV (reference sequence). Naive CD8 cells lacked CD45RO and underwent positive selection for CCR7, leaving out terminally differentiated effector memory CD45RA+ cells. Regarding this clone: Its antigen is undetermined.

Clones were sequenced by immunoSEQ multiplex PCR, and TCRdb holds only the in-frame ones, with some missing. The sample shows around 2,100,000 clones, approximately 95% of them seen only once. This TCR derives from a man aged 18 to 29 in good health. The sample was naive CD8+ T cells sorted from blood. The chain uses TRBV27 and TRBJ1-1, with 7 positions matching TRBD1. CDR3 in amino acids: CASSLLAGGTEAFF. CDR3 in DNA: TGTGCCAGCAGTTTACTGGCAGGGGGTACTGAAGCTTTCTTT.